Listed below are T cell receptor beta chains from one sample, sequenced in a study of cytomegalovirus exposure and HLA in healthy donors. Produced via immunoSEQ multiplex PCR; TCRdb's table is partial and in-frame only. Its table records over 55,000 clones. Sequenced sample: PBMCs. The receptors shown here come from a boy younger than 18 in good health and CMV-seronegative. CDR3s include the opening cysteine and the closing phenylalanine or tryptophan. Each record gives: V gene, J gene, CDR3 protein.

v_gene: TRBV7-9
j_gene: TRBJ2-1
CDR3aa: CASSPGTSGRDEQFF

v_gene: TRBV6-1
j_gene: TRBJ1-2
CDR3aa: CASSEAFWTAENYGYTF

v_gene: TRBV15
j_gene: TRBJ2-7
CDR3aa: CATKQGAYEQYF

v_gene: TRBV6-1
j_gene: TRBJ1-4
CDR3aa: CASSEFRVANEKLFF

v_gene: TRBV30
j_gene: TRBJ2-5
CDR3aa: CAWSVPRAGGPTQYF

v_gene: TRBV30
j_gene: TRBJ1-5
CDR3aa: CAWTGESFNQPQHF

v_gene: TRBV6-5
j_gene: TRBJ1-4
CDR3aa: CASSYGDSPNEKLFF

v_gene: TRBV19
j_gene: TRBJ2-7
CDR3aa: CASSTGLAGGRPYEQYF

v_gene: TRBV2
j_gene: TRBJ1-6
CDR3aa: CASSVDGRAHSPLHF

v_gene: TRBV7-9
j_gene: TRBJ2-1
CDR3aa: CASSRKTGDEQFF

v_gene: TRBV14
j_gene: TRBJ2-1
CDR3aa: CASSQRTGINEQFF

v_gene: TRBV6-1
j_gene: TRBJ2-7
CDR3aa: CASSEEGPGPDEQYF

v_gene: TRBV14
j_gene: TRBJ2-3
CDR3aa: CASSQIPELAGYRQYF